This T cell receptor beta chain came from a study of CD8 T cells in ankylosing spondylitis. General observations from the study: A motif of 7 or 8 highly homologous TCR beta variants was seen as apparently characteristic of ankylosing spondylitis blood. The disease-linked clones had a CD8+ phenotype and low blood frequencies.

On this clonotype: No antigen is known for it.

Germline V lookup: CDR1 ENHRY, CDR2 SYGVKD. The CDR3 has 11 amino acids. The V gene end was trimmed by 10 bases and the J gene end by 2 bases; junction bases not matched to a gene: 2. In making TCR beta libraries, quantitative 5'-RACE with molecular barcodes was used. Each CDR3 protein is one row after TCRdb ran MiXCR on the 5' RACE reads. The top ten hold around 13% of the sample, which has a few hundred thousand distinct CDR3 sequences, approximately 22% seen once. The J gene is TRBJ2-7, the V gene TRBV10-3, with 7 bases fitting TRBD1. Sequencing input: blood, either unsorted or a sorted T cell fraction (not recorded which). The source of this sequence is a male donor with ankylosing spondylitis or in good health (not recorded which). CDR3 sequence reads: CATQGAYEQYF. The CDR3 nucleotides read TGTGCCACCCAGGGGGCCTACGAGCAGTACTTC.